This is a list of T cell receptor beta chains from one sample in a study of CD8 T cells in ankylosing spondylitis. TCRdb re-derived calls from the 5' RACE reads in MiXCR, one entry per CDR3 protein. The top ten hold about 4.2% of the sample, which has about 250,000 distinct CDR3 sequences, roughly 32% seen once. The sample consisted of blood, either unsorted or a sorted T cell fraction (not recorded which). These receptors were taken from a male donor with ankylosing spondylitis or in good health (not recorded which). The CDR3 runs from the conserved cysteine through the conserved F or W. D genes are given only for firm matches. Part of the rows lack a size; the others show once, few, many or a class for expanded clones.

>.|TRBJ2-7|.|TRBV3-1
CASSQDGGVSYEQYF
TGTGCCAGCAGCCAAGATGGTGGGGTCTCCTACGAGCAGTACTTC
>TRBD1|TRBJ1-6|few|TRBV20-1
CSARLTDRAPQDSPLHF
TGCAGTGCTAGATTAACGGACAGGGCCCCCCAGGATTCACCCCTCCACTTT
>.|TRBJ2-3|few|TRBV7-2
CASSIAGTDTQYF
TGTGCCAGCAGTATAGCGGGCACAGATACGCAGTATTTT
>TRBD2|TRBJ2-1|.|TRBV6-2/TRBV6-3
CASSLLAGIYNEQFF
TGTGCCAGCAGCTTACTAGCGGGGATCTACAATGAGCAGTTCTTC
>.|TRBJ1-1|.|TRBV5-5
CASSLPIQLNTEAFF
TGTGCCAGCAGCTTGCCGATACAGTTGAACACTGAAGCTTTCTTT
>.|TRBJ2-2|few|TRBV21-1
CASSIGDRGRGTGELFF
TGTGCCAGCAGCATCGGGGATAGGGGGAGAGGCACCGGGGAGCTGTTTTTT
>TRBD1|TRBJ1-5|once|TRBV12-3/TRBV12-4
CASSLGQGHPARQPQHF
TGTGCCAGCAGTCTCGGACAGGGGCACCCGGCCAGGCAGCCCCAGCATTTT
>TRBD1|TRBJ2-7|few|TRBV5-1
CASSKGQGTYEQYF
TGCGCCAGCAGTAAGGGACAGGGGACCTACGAGCAGTACTTC
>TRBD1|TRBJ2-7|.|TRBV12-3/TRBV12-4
CASSYGDRGAYEQYF
TGTGCCAGCAGTTATGGGGACAGGGGGGCCTACGAGCAGTACTTC
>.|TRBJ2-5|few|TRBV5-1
CASRERTQEMETQYF
TGCGCCAGCAGGGAGCGGACTCAAGAGATGGAGACCCAGTACTTC
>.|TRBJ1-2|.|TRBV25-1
CASSGPGRRYGYTF
TGTGCCAGCAGTGGACCGGGACGGAGATATGGCTACACCTTC
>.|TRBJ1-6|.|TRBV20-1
CSARSRDNSPLHF
TGCAGTGCTAGATCCAGGGATAATTCACCCCTCCACTTT
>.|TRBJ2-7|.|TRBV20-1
CSDHGGTGIEQYF
TGCAGTGACCACGGAGGGACGGGGATTGAGCAGTACTTC
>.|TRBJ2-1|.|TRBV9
CASSVEGGPYNEQFF
TGTGCCAGCAGCGTAGAGGGGGGGCCCTACAATGAGCAGTTCTTC
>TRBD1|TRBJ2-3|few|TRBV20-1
CSAREDRASSTQYF
TGCAGTGCTAGGGAGGACAGGGCGTCCAGTACGCAGTATTTT
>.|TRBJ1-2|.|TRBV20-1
CSAREGRGAYFGYTF
TGCAGTGCTAGAGAGGGGCGGGGGGCGTACTTTGGCTACACCTTC
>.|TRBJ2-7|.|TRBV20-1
CSARDLLDRSYEQYF
TGCAGTGCTAGAGATCTACTAGATAGATCCTACGAGCAGTACTTC
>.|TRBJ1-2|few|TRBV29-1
CSVEPDIHRDYGYTF
TGCAGCGTTGAACCGGACATCCATCGGGACTATGGCTACACCTTC
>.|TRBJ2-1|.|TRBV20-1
CSARDLVPVNEQFF
TGCAGTGCTAGAGATCTCGTCCCGGTCAATGAGCAGTTCTTC